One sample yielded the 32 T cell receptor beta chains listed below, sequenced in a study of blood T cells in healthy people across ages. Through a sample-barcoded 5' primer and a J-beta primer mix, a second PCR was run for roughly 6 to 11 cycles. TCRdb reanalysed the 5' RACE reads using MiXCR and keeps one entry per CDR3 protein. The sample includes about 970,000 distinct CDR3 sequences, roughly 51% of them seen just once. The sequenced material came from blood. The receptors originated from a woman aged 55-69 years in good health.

The CDR3 loop is CASREGFVRTDTQYF. CDR3 nucleotides: TGTGCCAGCAGAGAAGGGTTCGTTCGCACAGATACGCAGTATTTT. The rearrangement links TRBV28 to TRBJ2-3; D unresolved. The length of the CDR3 is 15 residues. V was clipped by 6 bases and J by 1 base, with 14 bases between them. Germline V CDR1 and CDR2: MDHEN, SYDVKM.

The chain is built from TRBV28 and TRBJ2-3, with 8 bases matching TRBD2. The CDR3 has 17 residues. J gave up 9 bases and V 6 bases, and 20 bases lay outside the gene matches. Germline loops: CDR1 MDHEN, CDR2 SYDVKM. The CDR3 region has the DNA TGTGCCAGCAGCCTTAGTTCCGGGACTAGATCCCAGGGGACGCAGTATTTT. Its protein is CASSLSSGTRSQGTQYF.

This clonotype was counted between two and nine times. CDR3 bases: TGTGCCAGCACCGAACAGGGTTGGGCCTACGAGCAGTACTTC. This encodes CASTEQGWAYEQYF. The J gene is TRBJ2-7, the V gene TRBV6-2 or TRBV6-3; a weak D match, TRBD1 (6 bases). Germline-derived CDR1 and CDR2 are MNHEY and SVGEGT. The germline V and J ends were trimmed by 7 bases and 2 bases, with 15 bases remaining between them. The CDR3 totals 14 residues.

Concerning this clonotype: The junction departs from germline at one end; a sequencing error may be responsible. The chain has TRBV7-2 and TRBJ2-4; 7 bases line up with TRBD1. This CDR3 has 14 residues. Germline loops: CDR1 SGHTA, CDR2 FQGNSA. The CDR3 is CASSVAGGGHIQYF. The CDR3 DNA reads TGTGCCAGCAGCGTAGCAGGGGGTGGGCACATTCAGTACTTC.

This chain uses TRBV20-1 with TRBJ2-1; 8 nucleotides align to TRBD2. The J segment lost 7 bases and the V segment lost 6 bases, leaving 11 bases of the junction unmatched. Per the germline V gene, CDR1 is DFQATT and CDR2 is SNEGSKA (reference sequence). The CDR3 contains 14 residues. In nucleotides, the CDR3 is TGCAGTGCCCCTAGTCGACTAGCGCAGAATGAGCAGTTCTTC. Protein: CSAPSRLAQNEQFF.

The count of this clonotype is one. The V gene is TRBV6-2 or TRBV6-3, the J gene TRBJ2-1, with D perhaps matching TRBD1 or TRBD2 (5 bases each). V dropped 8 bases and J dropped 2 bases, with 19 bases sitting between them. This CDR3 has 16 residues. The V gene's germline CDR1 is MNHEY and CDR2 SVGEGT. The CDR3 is CASGSSLRGAYNEQFF. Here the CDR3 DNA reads TGTGCCAGCGGATCCAGCTTGAGGGGCGCCTACAATGAGCAGTTCTTC.

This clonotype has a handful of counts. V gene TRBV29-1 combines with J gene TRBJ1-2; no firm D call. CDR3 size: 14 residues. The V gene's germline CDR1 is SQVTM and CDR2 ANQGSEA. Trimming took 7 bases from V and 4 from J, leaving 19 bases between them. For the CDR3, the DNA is TGCAGCGCTCCGTCCACCACGGGTACCTATGGCTACACCTTC. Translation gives CSAPSTTGTYGYTF.

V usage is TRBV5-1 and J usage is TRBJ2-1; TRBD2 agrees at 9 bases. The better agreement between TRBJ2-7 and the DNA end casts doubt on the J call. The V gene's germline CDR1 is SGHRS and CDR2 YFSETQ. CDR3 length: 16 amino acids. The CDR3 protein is CASSLGSGGSYNEQYF. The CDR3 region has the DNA TGCGCCAGCAGCTTAGGTAGCGGGGGCTCCTACAATGAGCAGTACTTC.

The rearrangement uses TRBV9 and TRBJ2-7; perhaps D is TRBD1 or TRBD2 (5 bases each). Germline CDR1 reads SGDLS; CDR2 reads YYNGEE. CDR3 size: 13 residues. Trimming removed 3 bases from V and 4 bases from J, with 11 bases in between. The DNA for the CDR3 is TGTGCCAGCAGCGCCCCTGGGACGTACGAGCAGTACTTC. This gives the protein CASSAPGTYEQYF. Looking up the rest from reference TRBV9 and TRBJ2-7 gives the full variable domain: DSGVTQTPKHLITATGQRVTLRCSPRSGDLSVYWYQQSLDQGLQFLIQYYNGEERAKGNILERFSAQQFPDLHSELNLSSLELGDSALYFCASSAPGTYEQYFGPGTRLTVT.

This CDR3 reads CASSFTGTHLTDTQYF. The DNA of the CDR3 is TGTGCCAGCAGCTTCACCGGGACGCATCTTACAGATACGCAGTATTTT. This rearrangement joins TRBV7-2 to TRBJ2-3; D is perhaps TRBD1 or TRBD2 (5 bases each). The CDR3 spans 16 residues. The germline V gene has CDR1 SGHTA and CDR2 FQGNSA. V lost 3 bases and J lost 3, with 16 bases in between.

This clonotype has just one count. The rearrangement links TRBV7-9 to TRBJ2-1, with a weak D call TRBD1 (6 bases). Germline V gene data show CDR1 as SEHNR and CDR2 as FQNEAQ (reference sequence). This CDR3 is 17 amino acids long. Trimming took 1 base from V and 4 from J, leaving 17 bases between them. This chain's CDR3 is CASSLGVFRDTYNEQFF. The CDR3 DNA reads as TGTGCCAGCAGCTTAGGGGTGTTCCGGGACACTTACAATGAGCAGTTCTTC.

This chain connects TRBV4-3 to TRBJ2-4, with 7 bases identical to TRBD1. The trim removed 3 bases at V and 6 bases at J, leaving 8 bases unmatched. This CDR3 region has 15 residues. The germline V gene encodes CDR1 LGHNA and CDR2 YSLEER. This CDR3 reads CASSQGSRQGNIQYF. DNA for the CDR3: TGCGCCAGCAGCCAGGGTTCCAGACAGGGAAACATTCAGTACTTC.

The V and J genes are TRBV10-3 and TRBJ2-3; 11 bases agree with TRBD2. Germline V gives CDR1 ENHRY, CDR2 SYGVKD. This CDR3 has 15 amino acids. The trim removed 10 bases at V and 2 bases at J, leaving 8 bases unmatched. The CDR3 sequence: CATSLAGGNTDTQYF. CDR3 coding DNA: TGTGCCACATCTCTAGCGGGAGGTAACACAGATACGCAGTATTTT.

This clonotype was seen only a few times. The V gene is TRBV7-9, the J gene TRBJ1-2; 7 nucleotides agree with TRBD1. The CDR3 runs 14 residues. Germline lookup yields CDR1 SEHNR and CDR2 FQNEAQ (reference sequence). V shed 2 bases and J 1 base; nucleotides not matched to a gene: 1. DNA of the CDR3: TGTGCCAGCAGCTTAACAGGGGTTAACTATGGCTACACCTTC. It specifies CASSLTGVNYGYTF.

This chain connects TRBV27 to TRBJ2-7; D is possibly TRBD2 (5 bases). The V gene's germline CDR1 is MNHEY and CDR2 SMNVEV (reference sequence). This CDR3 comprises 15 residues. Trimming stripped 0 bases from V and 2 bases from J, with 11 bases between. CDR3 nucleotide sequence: TGTGCCAGCAGTTTATCGGCCCCCGGGGCCTACGAGCAGTACTTC. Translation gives CASSLSAPGAYEQYF.

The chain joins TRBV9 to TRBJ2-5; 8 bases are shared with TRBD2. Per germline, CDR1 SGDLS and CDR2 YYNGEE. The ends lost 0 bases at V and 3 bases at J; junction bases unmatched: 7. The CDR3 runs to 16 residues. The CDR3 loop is CASSVGEAGVEETQYF. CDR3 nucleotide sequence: TGTGCCAGCAGCGTAGGAGAAGCGGGAGTTGAAGAGACCCAGTACTTC.

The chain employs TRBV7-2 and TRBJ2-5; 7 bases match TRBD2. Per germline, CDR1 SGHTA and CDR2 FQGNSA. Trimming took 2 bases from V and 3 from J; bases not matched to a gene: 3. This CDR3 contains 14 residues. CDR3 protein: CASSLTAGEETQYF. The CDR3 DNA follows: TGTGCCAGCAGCTTAACCGCGGGAGAAGAGACCCAGTACTTC.

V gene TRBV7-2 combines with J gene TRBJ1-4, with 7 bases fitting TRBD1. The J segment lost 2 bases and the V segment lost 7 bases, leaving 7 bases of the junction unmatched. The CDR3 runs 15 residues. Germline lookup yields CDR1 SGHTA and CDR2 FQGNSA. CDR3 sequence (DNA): TGTGCCAGCATGGATAGCAGGGGGACTAATGAAAAACTGTTTTTT. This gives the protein CASMDSRGTNEKLFF.

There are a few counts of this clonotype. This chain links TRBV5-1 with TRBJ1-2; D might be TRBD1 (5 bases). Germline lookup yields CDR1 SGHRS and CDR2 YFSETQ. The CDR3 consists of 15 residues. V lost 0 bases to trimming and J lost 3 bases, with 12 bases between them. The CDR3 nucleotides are TGCGCCAGCAGCTTGGATGGGACGCCGGACTATGGCTACACCTTC. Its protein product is CASSLDGTPDYGYTF.

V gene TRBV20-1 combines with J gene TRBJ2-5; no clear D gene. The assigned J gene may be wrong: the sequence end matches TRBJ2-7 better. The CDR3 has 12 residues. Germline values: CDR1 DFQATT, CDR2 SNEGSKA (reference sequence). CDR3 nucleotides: TGCAGTGCTAGTAAAGCCCAGGACGAGCAGTACTTC. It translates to CSASKAQDEQYF.

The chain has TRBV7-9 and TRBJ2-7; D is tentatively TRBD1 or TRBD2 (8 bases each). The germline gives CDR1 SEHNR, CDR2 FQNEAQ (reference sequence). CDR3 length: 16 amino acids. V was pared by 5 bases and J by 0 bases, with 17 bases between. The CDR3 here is CASSPRQGTSSYEQYF. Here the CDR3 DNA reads TGTGCCAGCAGCCCCAGACAGGGGACTAGCTCCTACGAGCAGTACTTC.

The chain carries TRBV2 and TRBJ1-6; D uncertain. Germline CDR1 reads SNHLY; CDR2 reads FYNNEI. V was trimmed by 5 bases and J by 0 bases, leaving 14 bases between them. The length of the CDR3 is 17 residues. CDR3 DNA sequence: TGTGCCAGCAGTACCAACCCGGGTGGCTCCTATAATTCACCCCTCCACTTT. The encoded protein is CASSTNPGGSYNSPLHF.

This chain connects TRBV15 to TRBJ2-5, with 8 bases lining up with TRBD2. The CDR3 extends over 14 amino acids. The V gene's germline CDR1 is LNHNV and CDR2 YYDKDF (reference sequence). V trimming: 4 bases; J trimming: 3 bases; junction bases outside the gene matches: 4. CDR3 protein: CATSMGAGEETQYF. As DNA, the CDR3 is TGTGCCACCAGCATGGGAGCGGGGGAAGAGACCCAGTACTTC.

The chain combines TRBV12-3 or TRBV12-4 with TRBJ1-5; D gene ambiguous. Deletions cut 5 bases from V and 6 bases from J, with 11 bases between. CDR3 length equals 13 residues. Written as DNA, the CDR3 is TGTGCCAGCAGTAAAACAGATCGTCAGCCCCAGCATTTT. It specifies CASSKTDRQPQHF.

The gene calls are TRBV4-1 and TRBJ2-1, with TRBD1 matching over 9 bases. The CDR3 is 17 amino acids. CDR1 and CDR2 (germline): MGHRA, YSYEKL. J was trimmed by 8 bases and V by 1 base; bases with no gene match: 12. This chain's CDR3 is CASSQASGGTGRYEQFF. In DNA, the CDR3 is TGCGCCAGCAGCCAAGCCTCCGGTGGGACAGGGCGCTATGAGCAGTTCTTC.

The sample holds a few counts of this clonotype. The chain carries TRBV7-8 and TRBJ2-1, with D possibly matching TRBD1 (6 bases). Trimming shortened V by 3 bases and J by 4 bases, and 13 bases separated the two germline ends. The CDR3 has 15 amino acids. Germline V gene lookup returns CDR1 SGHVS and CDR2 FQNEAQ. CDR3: CASSFPRGGYNEQFF. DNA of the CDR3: TGTGCCAGCAGCTTCCCCCGAGGGGGTTACAATGAGCAGTTCTTC.

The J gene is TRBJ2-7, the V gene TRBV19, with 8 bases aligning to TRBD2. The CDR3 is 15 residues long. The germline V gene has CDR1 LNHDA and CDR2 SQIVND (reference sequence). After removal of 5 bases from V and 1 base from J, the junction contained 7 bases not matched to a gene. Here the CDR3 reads CASSPLGTRSYEQYF. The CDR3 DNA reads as TGTGCCAGTAGTCCCCTTGGGACTAGGTCCTACGAGCAGTACTTC.

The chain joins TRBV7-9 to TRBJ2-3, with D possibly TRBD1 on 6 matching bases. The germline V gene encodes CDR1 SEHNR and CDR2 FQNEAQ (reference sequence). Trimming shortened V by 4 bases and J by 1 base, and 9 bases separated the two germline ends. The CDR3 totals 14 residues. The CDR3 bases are TGTGCCAGCAGCTGGTCAGGGGGCACAGATACGCAGTATTTT. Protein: CASSWSGGTDTQYF.

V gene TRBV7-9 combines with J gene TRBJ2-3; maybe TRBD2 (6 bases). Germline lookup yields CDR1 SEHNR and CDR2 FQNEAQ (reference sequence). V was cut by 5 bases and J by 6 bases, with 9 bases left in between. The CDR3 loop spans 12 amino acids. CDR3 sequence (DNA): TGTGCCAGCAGCGACGGAGGGGATACGCAGTATTTT. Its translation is CASSDGGDTQYF.

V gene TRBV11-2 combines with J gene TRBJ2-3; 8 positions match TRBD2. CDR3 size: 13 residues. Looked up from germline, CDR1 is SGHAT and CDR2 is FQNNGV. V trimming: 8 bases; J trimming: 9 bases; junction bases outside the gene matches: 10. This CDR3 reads CASVGASGRTQYF. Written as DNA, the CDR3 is TGTGCCAGCGTCGGGGCTAGCGGGCGCACGCAGTATTTT.

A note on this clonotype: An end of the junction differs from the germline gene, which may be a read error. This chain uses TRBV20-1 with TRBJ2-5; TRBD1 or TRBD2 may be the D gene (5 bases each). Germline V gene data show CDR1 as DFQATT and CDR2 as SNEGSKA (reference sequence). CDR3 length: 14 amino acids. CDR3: CSAEGFRAQETLYF. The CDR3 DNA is TGCAGTGCTGAGGGATTCAGGGCGCAAGAGACCCTGTACTTC.

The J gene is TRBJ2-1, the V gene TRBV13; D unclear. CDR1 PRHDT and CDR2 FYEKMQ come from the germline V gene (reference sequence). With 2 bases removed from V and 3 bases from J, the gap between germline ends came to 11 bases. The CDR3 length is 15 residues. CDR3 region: CASSLLRIVYNEQFF. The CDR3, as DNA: TGTGCCAGCAGCTTACTGCGAATCGTCTACAATGAGCAGTTCTTC.